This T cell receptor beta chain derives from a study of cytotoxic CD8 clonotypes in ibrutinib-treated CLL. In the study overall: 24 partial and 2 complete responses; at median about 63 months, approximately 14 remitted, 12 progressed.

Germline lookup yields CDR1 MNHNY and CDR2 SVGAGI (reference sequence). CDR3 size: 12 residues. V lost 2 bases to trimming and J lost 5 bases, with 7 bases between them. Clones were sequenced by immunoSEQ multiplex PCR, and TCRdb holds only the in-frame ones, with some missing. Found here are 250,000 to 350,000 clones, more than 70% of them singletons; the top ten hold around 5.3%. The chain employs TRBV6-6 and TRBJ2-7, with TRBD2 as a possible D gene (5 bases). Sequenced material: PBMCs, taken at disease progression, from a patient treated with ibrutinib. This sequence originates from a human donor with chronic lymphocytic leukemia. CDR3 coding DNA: TGTGCCAGCAGTTACGGGCGGGACGAGCAGTACTTC. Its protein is CASSYGRDEQYF.